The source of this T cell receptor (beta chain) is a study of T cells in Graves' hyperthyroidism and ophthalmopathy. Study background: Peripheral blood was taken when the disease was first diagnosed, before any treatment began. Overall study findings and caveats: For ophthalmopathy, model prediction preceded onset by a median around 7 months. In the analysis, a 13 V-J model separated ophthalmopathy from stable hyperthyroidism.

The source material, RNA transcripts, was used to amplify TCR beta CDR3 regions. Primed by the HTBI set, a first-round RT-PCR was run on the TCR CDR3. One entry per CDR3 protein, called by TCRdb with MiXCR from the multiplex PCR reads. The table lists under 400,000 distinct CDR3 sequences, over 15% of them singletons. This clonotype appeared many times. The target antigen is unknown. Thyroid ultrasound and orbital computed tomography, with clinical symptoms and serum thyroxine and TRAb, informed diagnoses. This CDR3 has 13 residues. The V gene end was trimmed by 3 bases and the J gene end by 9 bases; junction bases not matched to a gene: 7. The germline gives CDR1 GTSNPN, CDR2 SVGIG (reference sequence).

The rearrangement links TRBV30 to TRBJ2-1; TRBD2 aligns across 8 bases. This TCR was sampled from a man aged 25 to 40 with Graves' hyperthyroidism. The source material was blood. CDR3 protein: CAWSLSGGSEQFF. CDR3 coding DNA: TGTGCCTGGAGCCTATCGGGGGGGAGTGAGCAGTTCTTC.